The clone carrying this TCR beta chain came up many times. MiXCR, applied by TCRdb to the 5' RACE reads, yields one record per CDR3 protein. Of 600,000 to 700,000 distinct CDR3 sequences listed, 20% to 25% are singletons. The germline V gene encodes CDR1 MNHEY and CDR2 SVGAGI. The CDR3 is 15 amino acids. V dropped 2 bases and J dropped 7; count of bases not matched to a gene: 9. This sample is drawn from a study of identical twins. These data were also filed under a second study, of T cells expressing NK-cell markers.

The material sequenced was PBMCs. The clonotype was recovered from a woman aged 18-29 years in good health. V usage is TRBV6-5 and J usage is TRBJ1-2; TRBD1 matches 8 bases. The CDR3 protein is CASSYLGTGRLGYTF. DNA of the CDR3: TGTGCCAGCAGTTACCTCGGGACAGGTCGTCTTGGCTACACCTTC.